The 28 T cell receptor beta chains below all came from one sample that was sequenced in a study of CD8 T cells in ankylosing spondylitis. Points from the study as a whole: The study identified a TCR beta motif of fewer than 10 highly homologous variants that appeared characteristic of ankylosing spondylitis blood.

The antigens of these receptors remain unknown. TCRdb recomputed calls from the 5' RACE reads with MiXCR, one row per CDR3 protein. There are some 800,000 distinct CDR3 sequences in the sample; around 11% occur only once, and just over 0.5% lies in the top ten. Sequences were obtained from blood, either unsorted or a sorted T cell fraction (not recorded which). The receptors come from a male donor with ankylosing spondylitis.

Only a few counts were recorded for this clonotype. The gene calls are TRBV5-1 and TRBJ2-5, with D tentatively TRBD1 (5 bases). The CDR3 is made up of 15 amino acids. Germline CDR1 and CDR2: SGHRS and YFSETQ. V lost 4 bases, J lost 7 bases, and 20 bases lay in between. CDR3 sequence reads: CASSPDIPGEGTQYF. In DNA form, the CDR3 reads TGCGCCAGCAGCCCGGACATCCCTGGGGAAGGGACCCAGTACTTC.

Here the CDR3 DNA reads TGCAGCGTTCGGGGGGGGACAGACGGGCAGCCCCAGCATTTT. This translates into CSVRGGTDGQPQHF. The chain is built from TRBV29-1 and TRBJ1-5; the match to TRBD1 covers 7 bases. Germline CDR1 and CDR2: SQVTM and ANQGSEA. This CDR3 has 14 residues. V dropped 5 bases and J dropped 7; count of bases not matched to a gene: 11.

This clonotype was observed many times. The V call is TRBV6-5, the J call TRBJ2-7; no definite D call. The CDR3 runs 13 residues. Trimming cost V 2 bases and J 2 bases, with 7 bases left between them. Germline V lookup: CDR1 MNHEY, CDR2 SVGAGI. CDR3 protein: CASSYRFAYEQYF. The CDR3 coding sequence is TGTGCCAGCAGTTACAGGTTCGCCTACGAGCAGTACTTC.

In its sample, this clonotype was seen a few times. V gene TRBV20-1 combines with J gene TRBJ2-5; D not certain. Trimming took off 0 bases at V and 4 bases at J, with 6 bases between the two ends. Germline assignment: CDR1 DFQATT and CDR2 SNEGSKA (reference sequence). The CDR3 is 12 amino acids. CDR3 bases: TGCAGTGCTAGAGAGGATTCAGAGACCCAGTACTTC. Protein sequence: CSAREDSETQYF.

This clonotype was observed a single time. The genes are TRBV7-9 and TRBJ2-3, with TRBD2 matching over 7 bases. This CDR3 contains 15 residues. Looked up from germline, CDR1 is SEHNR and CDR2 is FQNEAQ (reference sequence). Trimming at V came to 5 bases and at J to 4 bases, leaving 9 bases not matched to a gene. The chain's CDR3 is CASSPWAGRADTQYF. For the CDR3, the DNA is TGTGCCAGCAGCCCTTGGGCGGGGAGGGCAGATACGCAGTATTTT.

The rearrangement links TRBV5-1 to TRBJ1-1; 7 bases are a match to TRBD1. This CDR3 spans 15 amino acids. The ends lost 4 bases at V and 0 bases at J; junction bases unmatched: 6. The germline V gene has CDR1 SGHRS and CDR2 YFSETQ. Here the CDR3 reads CASSPETGMNTEAFF. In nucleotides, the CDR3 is TGCGCCAGCAGCCCCGAGACAGGGATGAACACTGAAGCTTTCTTT.

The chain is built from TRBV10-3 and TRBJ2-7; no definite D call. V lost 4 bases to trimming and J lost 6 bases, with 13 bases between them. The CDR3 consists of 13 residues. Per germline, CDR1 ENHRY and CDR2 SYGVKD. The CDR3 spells CAISGQLWSEQYF. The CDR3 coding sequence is TGTGCCATCAGTGGTCAGCTCTGGAGCGAGCAGTACTTC.

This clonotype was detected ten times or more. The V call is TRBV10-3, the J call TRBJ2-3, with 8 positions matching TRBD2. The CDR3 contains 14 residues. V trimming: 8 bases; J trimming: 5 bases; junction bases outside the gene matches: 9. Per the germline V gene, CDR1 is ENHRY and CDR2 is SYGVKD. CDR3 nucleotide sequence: TGTGCCATCGCCGGGACTAGTTATGGAGATACGCAGTATTTT. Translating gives CAIAGTSYGDTQYF.

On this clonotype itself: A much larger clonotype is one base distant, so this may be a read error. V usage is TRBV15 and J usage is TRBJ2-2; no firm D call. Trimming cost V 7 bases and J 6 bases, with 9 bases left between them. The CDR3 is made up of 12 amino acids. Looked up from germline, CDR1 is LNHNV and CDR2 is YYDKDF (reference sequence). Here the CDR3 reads CATNMEPGELFF. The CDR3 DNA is TGTGCCACCAACATGGAACCCGGGGAGCTGTTTTTT.

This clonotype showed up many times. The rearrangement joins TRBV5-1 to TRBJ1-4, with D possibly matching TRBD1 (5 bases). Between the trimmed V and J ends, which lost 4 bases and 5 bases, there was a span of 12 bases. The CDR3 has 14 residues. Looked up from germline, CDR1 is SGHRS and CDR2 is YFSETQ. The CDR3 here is CASSLGVWNEKLFF. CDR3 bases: TGCGCCAGCAGCCTAGGGGTATGGAATGAAAAACTGTTTTTT. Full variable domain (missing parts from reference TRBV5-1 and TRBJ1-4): KAGVTQTPRYLIKTRGQQVTLSCSPISGHRSVSWYQQTPGQGLQFLFEYFSETQRNKGNFPGRFSGRQFSNSRSEMNVSTLELGDSALYLCASSLGVWNEKLFFGSGTQLSVL.

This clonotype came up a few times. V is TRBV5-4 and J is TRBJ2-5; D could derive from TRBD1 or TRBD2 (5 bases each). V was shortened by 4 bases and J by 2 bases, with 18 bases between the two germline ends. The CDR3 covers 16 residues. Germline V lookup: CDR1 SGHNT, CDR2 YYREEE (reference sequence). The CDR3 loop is CASSPPPRDGQETQYF. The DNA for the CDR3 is TGTGCCAGCAGCCCCCCGCCCAGGGACGGGCAAGAGACCCAGTACTTC.

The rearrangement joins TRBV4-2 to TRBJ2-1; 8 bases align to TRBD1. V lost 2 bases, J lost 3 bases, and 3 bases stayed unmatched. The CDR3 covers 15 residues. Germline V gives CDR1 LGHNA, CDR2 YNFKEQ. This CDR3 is CASSQIGQGYNEQFF. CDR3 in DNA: TGTGCCAGCAGCCAAATCGGACAGGGCTACAATGAGCAGTTCTTC.

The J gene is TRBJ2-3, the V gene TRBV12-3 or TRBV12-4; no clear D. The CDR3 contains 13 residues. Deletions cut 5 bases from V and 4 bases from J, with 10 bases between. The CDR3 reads CASSVNLADTQYF. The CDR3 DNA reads TGTGCCAGCAGTGTTAATCTGGCAGATACGCAGTATTTT.

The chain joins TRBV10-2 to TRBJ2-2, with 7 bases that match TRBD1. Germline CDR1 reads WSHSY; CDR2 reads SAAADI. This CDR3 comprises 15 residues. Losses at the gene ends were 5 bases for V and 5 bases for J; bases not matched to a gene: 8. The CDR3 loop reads CASSPDRPETGELFF. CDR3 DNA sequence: TGCGCCAGCAGTCCGGACAGGCCCGAGACCGGGGAGCTGTTTTTT.

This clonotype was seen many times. The DNA for the CDR3 is TGTGCCAGCAGTTACTCGAGGGGCTACGAGCAGTACTTC. As protein: CASSYSRGYEQYF. The J gene is TRBJ2-7, the V gene TRBV6-5; perhaps D is TRBD1 or TRBD2 (5 bases each). The CDR3 sequence is 13 residues long. Trimming pared 0 bases from V and 3 bases from J, leaving 6 bases between. From germline, CDR1 is MNHEY and CDR2 SVGAGI.

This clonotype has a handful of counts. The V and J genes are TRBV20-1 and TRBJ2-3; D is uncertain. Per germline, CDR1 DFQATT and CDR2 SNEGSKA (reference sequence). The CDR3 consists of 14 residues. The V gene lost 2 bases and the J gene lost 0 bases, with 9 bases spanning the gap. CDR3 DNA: TGCAGTGCTAGAAGGTTAACTAGCACAGATACGCAGTATTTT. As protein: CSARRLTSTDTQYF.

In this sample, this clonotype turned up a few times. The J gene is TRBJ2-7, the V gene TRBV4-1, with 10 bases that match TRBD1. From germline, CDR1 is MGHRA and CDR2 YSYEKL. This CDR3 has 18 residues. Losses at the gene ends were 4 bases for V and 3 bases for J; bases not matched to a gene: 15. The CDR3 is CASSRTTTRTGGFYEQYF. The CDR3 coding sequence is TGCGCCAGCAGCCGAACCACGACAAGGACAGGGGGTTTCTACGAGCAGTACTTC.

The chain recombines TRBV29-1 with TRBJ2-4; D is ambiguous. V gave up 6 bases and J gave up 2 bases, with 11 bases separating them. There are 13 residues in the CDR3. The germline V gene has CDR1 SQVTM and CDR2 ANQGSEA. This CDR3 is CSVARVSKNIQYF. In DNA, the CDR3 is TGCAGCGTCGCTAGGGTTTCCAAAAACATTCAGTACTTC.

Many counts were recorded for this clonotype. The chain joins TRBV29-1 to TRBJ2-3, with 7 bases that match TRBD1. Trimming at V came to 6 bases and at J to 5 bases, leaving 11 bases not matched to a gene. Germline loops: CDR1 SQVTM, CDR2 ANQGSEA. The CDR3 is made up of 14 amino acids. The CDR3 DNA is TGCAGCGTGAAGGGACAGCCCGTGGGAGATACGCAGTATTTT. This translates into CSVKGQPVGDTQYF.

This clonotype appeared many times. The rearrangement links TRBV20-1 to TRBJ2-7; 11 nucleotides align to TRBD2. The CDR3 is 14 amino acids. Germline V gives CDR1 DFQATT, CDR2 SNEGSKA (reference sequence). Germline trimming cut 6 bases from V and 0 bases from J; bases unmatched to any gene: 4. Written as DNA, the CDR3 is TGCAGTGCCGTAGCGGGGGGGAGCTCCTACGAGCAGTACTTC. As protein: CSAVAGGSSYEQYF.

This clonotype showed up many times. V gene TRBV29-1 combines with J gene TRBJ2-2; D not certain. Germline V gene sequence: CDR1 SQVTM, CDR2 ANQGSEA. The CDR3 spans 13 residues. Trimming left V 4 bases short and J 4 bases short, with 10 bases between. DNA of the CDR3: TGCAGCGTTGGACGGTGGGGCACCGGGGAGCTGTTTTTT. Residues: CSVGRWGTGELFF.

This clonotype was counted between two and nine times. CDR3 sequence reads: CATSDFTGNSYNEQFF. The CDR3 coding sequence is TGTGCCACCAGTGATTTTACGGGGAACTCCTACAATGAGCAGTTCTTC. V gene TRBV24-1 combines with J gene TRBJ2-1; tentatively, D is TRBD2 (5 bases). This CDR3 comprises 16 residues. Trimming took 1 base from V and 0 from J, leaving 9 bases between them. Germline CDR1 is KGHDR and CDR2 is SFDVKD.

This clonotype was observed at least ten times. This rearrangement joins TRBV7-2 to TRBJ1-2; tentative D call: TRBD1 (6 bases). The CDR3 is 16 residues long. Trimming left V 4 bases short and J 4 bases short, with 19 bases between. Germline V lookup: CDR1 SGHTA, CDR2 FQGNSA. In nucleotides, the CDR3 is TGTGCCAGCAGCTCTATGGGGCCAGGGGCTACCTATGGCTACACCTTC. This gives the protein CASSSMGPGATYGYTF.

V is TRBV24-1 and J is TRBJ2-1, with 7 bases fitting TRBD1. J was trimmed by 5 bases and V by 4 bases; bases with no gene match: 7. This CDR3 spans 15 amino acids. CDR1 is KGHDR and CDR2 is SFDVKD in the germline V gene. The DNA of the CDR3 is TGTGCCACCAGTGACCGACAGGGATCAAACAATGAGCAGTTCTTC. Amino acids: CATSDRQGSNNEQFF.

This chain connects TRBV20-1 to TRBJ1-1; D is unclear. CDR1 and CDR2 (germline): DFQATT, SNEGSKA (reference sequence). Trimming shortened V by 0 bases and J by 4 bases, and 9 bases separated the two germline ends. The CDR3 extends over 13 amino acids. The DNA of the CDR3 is TGCAGTGCTAGAGATACCCGGAGCACTGAAGCTTTCTTT. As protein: CSARDTRSTEAFF.

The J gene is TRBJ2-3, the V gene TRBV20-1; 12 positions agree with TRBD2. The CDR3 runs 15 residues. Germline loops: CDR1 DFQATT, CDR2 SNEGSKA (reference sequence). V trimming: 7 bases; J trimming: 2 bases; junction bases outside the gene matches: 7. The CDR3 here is CSGQTSGGLTDTQYF. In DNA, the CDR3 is TGCAGTGGTCAGACTAGCGGGGGCCTCACAGATACGCAGTATTTT.

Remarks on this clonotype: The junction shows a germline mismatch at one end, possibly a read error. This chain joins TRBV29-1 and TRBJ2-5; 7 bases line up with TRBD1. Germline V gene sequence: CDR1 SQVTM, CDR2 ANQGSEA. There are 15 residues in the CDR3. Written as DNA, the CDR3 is TGCAGCGTTGATCTGACAGGGTTCGGGAAAGAGACCCGGTACTTC. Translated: CSVDLTGFGKETRYF.

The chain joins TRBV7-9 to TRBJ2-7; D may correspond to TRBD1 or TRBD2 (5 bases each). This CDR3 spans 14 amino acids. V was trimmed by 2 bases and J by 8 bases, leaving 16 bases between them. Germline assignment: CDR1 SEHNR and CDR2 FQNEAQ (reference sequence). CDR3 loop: CASSLSGAETKQYF. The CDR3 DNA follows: TGTGCCAGCAGCTTATCCGGGGCCGAGACCAAGCAGTACTTC. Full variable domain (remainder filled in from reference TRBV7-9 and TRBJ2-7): DTGVSQNPRHKITKRGQNVTFRCDPISEHNRLYWYRQTLGQGPEFLTYFQNEAQLEKSRLLSDRFSAERPKGSFSTLEIQRTEQGDSAMYLCASSLSGAETKQYFGPGTRLTVT.